The sequence of this T cell receptor (beta chain) was determined in a study of OX40 agonist ivuxolimab in advanced cancers. Overall study: Those treated in dose escalation had hepatocellular carcinoma, melanoma, renal cell cancer or head and neck cancer.

The method was immunoSEQ multiplex PCR; TCRdb's version includes in-frame clones alone and lacks a portion of them. This table has around 66,000 clones, around 84% appearing once. Germline CDR1 LGHNT, CDR2 FRNRAP. The CDR3 runs 14 residues. V lost 2 bases, J lost 6 bases, and 5 bases stayed unmatched. The chain links TRBV12-5 to TRBJ2-7, with TRBD1 identical over 9 bases. The sequence was obtained from an adult with an advanced solid tumor such as melanoma, head and neck, liver or kidney cancer. This material consisted of CD4+ or CD8+ T cells sorted from blood, taken in a trial of the OX40 agonist ivuxolimab. CDR3 sequence: CASGLSQGAPEQYF. For the CDR3, the DNA is TGTGCTAGTGGTTTGTCACAGGGGGCCCCCGAGCAGTACTTC.